This T cell receptor beta chain was recorded in a study of identical twins. Overall study results and limits: Cord blood beta clonotypes present at high abundance carried fewer insertions; no such pattern appeared in memory repertoires. There was more out-of-frame TCR alpha sharing in monozygotic twins than models estimated. Within beta out-of-frame sequences, the excess sharing observed between twins was weaker.

Note on this clonotype: Its specificity is not known.

There are 14 residues in the CDR3. From germline, CDR1 is SQVTM and CDR2 ANQGSEA. V dropped 5 bases and J dropped 0; count of bases not matched to a gene: 5. Template switching added a universal primer site, and cDNA bore unique molecular identifiers. TCRdb fed the 5' RACE reads into MiXCR, producing one record per CDR3 protein. The data contain 1,800,000 or so distinct CDR3 sequences, about 31% of them singletons. The chain joins TRBV29-1 to TRBJ2-3; 7 bases align to TRBD2. Sequencing used cord blood. The source of this sequence is a newborn girl in good health. CDR3 coding DNA: TGCAGCGTTCCTGTCGGGGGGAGCACAGATACGCAGTATTTT. It is translated as CSVPVGGSTDTQYF.